Each of the 18 T cell receptor beta chains below was sequenced from the same sample in a study of cytomegalovirus exposure and HLA in healthy donors. A multiplex PCR was run with 60 Vbeta primers and 13 Jbeta primers. Here immunoSEQ multiplex PCR was the method, and the copy in TCRdb shows in-frame clones only, minus some. The sample includes 140,000 to 150,000 clones, over 80% of them seen just once. The sequenced sample was PBMCs. The receptors derive from a male donor in good health and CMV-seronegative.

V is TRBV5-1 and J is TRBJ1-1; no clear D gene. The length of the CDR3 is 13 residues. Trimming removed 4 bases at V and 1 base at J, with 8 bases between. Germline V gene lookup returns CDR1 SGHRS and CDR2 YFSETQ. CDR3 protein: CASSPEANTEAFF. CDR3 nucleotide sequence: TGCGCCAGCAGCCCAGAGGCGAACACTGAAGCTTTCTTT.

J is TRBJ2-5 and V is TRBV7-6, with D unresolved. Germline assignment: CDR1 SGHVS and CDR2 FNYEAQ. This CDR3 is 15 amino acids long. V was trimmed by 1 base and J by 3 bases, leaving 12 bases between them. For the CDR3, the DNA is TGTGCCAGCAGCTTAGATCTTGAGTTTAAAGAGACCCAGTACTTC. The encoded protein is CASSLDLEFKETQYF.

The chain links TRBV12-5 to TRBJ1-1; D might be TRBD1 (5 bases). The CDR3 has 13 residues. Trimming removed 0 bases at V and 11 bases at J, with 13 bases between. The germline CDR1 and CDR2 sequences are LGHNT and FRNRAP. The CDR3 spells CASGLVGGVRAFF. The CDR3 DNA follows: TGTGCTAGTGGTTTGGTGGGGGGGGTTAGGGCTTTCTTT.

V gene TRBV11-2 combines with J gene TRBJ2-7; 7 bases are a match to TRBD2. The CDR3 length is 16 residues. J lost 5 bases, V lost 3 bases, and 13 bases had no gene match. CDR1 and CDR2 from the germline V gene are SGHAT and FQNNGV. The CDR3 DNA reads TGTGCCAGCAGCTTGGGCACCGGACTAGTCATCCACGAGCAGTACTTC. Translated: CASSLGTGLVIHEQYF.

This rearrangement joins TRBV7-2 to TRBJ2-5, with D possibly being TRBD1 (6 bases). The DNA end is more similar to TRBJ2-7, so the J call may be wrong. The germline gives CDR1 SGHTA, CDR2 FQGNSA. This CDR3 region has 14 residues. The CDR3 nucleotides are TGTGCCAGCAGCTTGGGAACGGGACAATACGAGCAGTACTTC. Residues: CASSLGTGQYEQYF.

The V call is TRBV6-5, the J call TRBJ1-1; perhaps TRBD1 as D (5 bases). This CDR3 comprises 15 residues. Trimming stripped 0 bases from V and 4 bases from J, with 12 bases between. Per germline, CDR1 MNHEY and CDR2 SVGAGI. The CDR3 sequence: CASSYSPGRGTEAFF. The CDR3 DNA reads as TGTGCCAGCAGTTACTCTCCAGGGAGGGGCACTGAAGCTTTCTTT.

This clone was picked up one time. At the DNA level, this CDR3 is encoded by other sequences in the same sample as well. V gene TRBV5-6 combines with J gene TRBJ1-2, with a tentative D call TRBD1 (6 bases). This CDR3 region has 16 residues. Germline-derived CDR1 and CDR2 are SGHDT and YYEEEE. Trimming removed 4 bases from V and 5 bases from J, with 21 bases in between. CDR3 in amino acids: CASSGRVGRGSYGYTF. CDR3 nucleotide sequence: TGTGCCAGCAGCGGACGGGTAGGCAGGGGCAGTTATGGCTACACCTTC.

The table lists this clone with a few counts. The V and J genes are TRBV4-1 and TRBJ1-2; the match to TRBD1 covers 9 bases. Looked up from germline, CDR1 is MGHRA and CDR2 is YSYEKL. This CDR3 region has 16 residues. Losses at the gene ends were 1 base for V and 4 bases for J; bases not matched to a gene: 7. The CDR3: CASSQVAGTGPYGYTF. DNA of the CDR3: TGCGCCAGCAGCCAAGTGGCCGGGACAGGGCCCTATGGCTACACCTTC.

V gene TRBV25-1 combines with J gene TRBJ1-1, with 8 bases identical to TRBD1. V shed 7 bases, J shed 5 bases, and the junction held 6 bases outside the gene matches. CDR1 is MGHDK and CDR2 is SYGVNS in the germline V gene. This CDR3 spans 13 amino acids. The CDR3 protein is CASKDREMTEAFF. As DNA, the CDR3 is TGTGCCAGCAAGGACAGGGAGATGACTGAAGCTTTCTTT.

V usage is TRBV4-1 and J usage is TRBJ2-3; 9 positions agree with TRBD2. The CDR3 runs 18 residues. Per the germline V gene, CDR1 is MGHRA and CDR2 is YSYEKL. V trimming: 0 bases; J trimming: 2 bases; junction bases outside the gene matches: 9. CDR3 sequence reads: CASSQERSLAGTTDTQYF. DNA of the CDR3: TGCGCCAGCAGCCAAGAGCGGTCGCTAGCGGGGACCACAGATACGCAGTATTTT.

The CDR3 region is CASSQDRYQGWDTF. CDR3 nucleotide sequence: TGTGCCAGCAGCCAAGATAGGTATCAGGGTTGGGACACCTTC. The chain uses TRBV4-2 and TRBJ1-2, with D possibly being TRBD1 (5 bases). CDR1 is LGHNA, CDR2 YNFKEQ, per germline. Trimming took 0 bases from V and 12 from J, leaving 17 bases between them. The CDR3 spans 14 residues.

This clone was found a few times. The V and J genes are TRBV4-3 and TRBJ1-1; 9 bases agree with TRBD1. V lost 5 bases, J lost 3 bases, and 7 bases stayed unmatched. The CDR3 spans 15 residues. From germline, CDR1 is LGHNA and CDR2 YSLEER. The CDR3 here is CASSSGTGRYTEAFF. CDR3 nucleotides: TGCGCCAGCAGCTCGGGGACAGGGAGGTACACTGAAGCTTTCTTT.

The V gene is TRBV6-6, the J gene TRBJ2-7, with TRBD2 matching 10 bases. Germline-derived CDR1 and CDR2 are MNHNY and SVGAGI (reference sequence). CDR3 length: 14 residues. J was trimmed by 5 bases and V by 4 bases; bases with no gene match: 5. The CDR3 DNA is TGTGCCAGCAGTTCTAGCGGGAGCGTCAACGAGCAGTACTTC. Amino acid sequence: CASSSSGSVNEQYF.

The chain uses TRBV6-1 and TRBJ1-2, with 9 bases identical to TRBD1. CDR1 MNHNS and CDR2 SASEGT come from the germline V gene. The ends lost 2 bases at V and 4 bases at J; junction bases unmatched: 8. The CDR3 has 16 residues. In DNA form, the CDR3 reads TGTGCCAGCAGTGAAAAAAGGACAGGGGCTATCTATGGCTACACCTTC. This translates into CASSEKRTGAIYGYTF.

V and J are TRBV15 and TRBJ1-1; 9 bases match TRBD1. Germline lookup yields CDR1 LNHNV and CDR2 YYDKDF (reference sequence). The CDR3 has 15 residues. V shed 3 bases and J 3 bases; nucleotides not matched to a gene: 5. The CDR3 DNA follows: TGTGCCACCAGCAGTCGGGGACAGGGTTACACTGAAGCTTTCTTT. Amino acid sequence: CATSSRGQGYTEAFF.

This rearrangement joins TRBV9 to TRBJ2-1; TRBD2 matches 10 bases. This CDR3 is 16 amino acids long. J gave up 8 bases and V 3 bases, and 11 bases lay outside the gene matches. Germline V gene sequence: CDR1 SGDLS, CDR2 YYNGEE. The CDR3 sequence: CASSAKTSGIVHEQFF. Here the CDR3 DNA reads TGTGCCAGCAGCGCAAAAACTAGCGGGATTGTTCATGAGCAGTTCTTC.

The chain links TRBV11-2 to TRBJ2-3; D not resolved. The length of the CDR3 is 12 residues. In germline, CDR1 is SGHAT, CDR2 FQNNGV. Trimming removed 1 base from V and 6 bases from J, with 5 bases in between. CDR3 DNA sequence: TGTGCCAGCAGCTTAGTCCTGGATACGCAGTATTTT. This encodes CASSLVLDTQYF.

This clone was seen only a few times. This rearrangement joins TRBV9 to TRBJ2-7, with 7 bases fitting TRBD2. The V gene end was trimmed by 4 bases and the J gene end by 2 bases; junction bases not matched to a gene: 9. Germline V gives CDR1 SGDLS, CDR2 YYNGEE. The CDR3 runs to 15 residues. In DNA, the CDR3 is TGTGCCAGCAGCTCATCGGGGGGAGCAGCCTACGAGCAGTACTTC. Protein product: CASSSSGGAAYEQYF.